Listed here is a single TCR beta chain. The CDR3 length is 16 residues. V lost 1 base, J lost 2 bases, and 5 bases stayed unmatched. CDR1 is MGHRA, CDR2 YSYEKL, per germline. The data were obtained in a study of blood T cell repertoires in COVID-19. Study-level information: The United States, Italy and Spain supplied acute and convalescent COVID-19 samples. T cells, B-cell-depleted T cells, or PBMCs provided the cDNA or gDNA that served as material.

How the authors handled the data: Estimates of nucleated cell counts were drawn from the amplification of reference gene primers. Profiling relied on immunoSEQ multiplex PCR, and the TCRdb table lists in-frame clones only, not all of them. V and J calls and clone size are those listed in that table; D and trimming were worked out from the DNA. The table shows tens of thousands of clones, with about 71% occurring only once. The rearrangement uses TRBV4-1 and TRBJ2-7; 10 positions agree with TRBD2. The TCR originated in a woman between 55 and 75 years old in a cohort sampled during active or convalescent COVID-19. Sequencing input: peripheral blood. CDR3 DNA: TGCGCCAGCAGCCAAGGGTTCAGCGGGGGGGCCTACGAGCAGTACTTC. It translates to CASSQGFSGGAYEQYF.